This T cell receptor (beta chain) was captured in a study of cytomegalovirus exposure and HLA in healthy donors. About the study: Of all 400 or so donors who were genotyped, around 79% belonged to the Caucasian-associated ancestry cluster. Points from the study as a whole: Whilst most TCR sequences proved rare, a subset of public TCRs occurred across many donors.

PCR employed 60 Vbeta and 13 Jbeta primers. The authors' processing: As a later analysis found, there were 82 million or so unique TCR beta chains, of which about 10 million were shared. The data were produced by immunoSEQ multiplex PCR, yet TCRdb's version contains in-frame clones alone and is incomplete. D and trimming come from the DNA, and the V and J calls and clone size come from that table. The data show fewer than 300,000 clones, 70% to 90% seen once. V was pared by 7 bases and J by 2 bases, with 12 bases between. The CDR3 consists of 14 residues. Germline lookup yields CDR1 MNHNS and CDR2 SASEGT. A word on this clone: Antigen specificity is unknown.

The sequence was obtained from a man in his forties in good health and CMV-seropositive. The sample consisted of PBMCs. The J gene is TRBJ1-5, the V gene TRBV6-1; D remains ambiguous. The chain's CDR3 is CASNRSGGNQPQHF. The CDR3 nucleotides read TGTGCCAGCAATCGTAGCGGGGGCAATCAGCCCCAGCATTTT.